What follows are 19 T cell receptor beta chains derived from one specimen sequenced in a study of cytomegalovirus exposure and HLA in healthy donors. PCR involved 60 Vbeta and 13 Jbeta primers. Data came from immunoSEQ multiplex PCR; TCRdb stores just in-frame clones and leaves some out. The data contain about 140,000 clones, 65% to 80% of them singletons. Sequencing input: PBMCs. The origin of the receptors is a male donor in good health and CMV-seronegative.

This sequence joins TRBV14 and TRBJ2-7; 9 positions agree with TRBD2. Per germline, CDR1 SGHDN and CDR2 FVKESK. This CDR3 has 15 amino acids. Germline trimming cut 1 base from V and 1 base from J; bases unmatched to any gene: 2. This chain's CDR3 is CASSQALAGSYEQYF. The DNA of the CDR3 is TGTGCCAGCAGCCAAGCACTAGCGGGTTCCTACGAGCAGTACTTC.

The rearrangement joins TRBV4-3 to TRBJ1-3; 7 nucleotides agree with TRBD1. The CDR3 contains 16 residues. The germline CDR1 and CDR2 sequences are LGHNA and YSLEER. After removal of 0 bases from V and 2 bases from J, the junction contained 4 bases not matched to a gene. The CDR3 region has the DNA TGCGCCAGCAGCCAAGATCCCGGGACAGCTGGAAACACCATATATTTT. Its translation is CASSQDPGTAGNTIYF.

This clone was recorded only once. The genes are TRBV9 and TRBJ1-2, with 10 bases fitting TRBD1. J gave up 3 bases and V 0 bases, and 8 bases lay outside the gene matches. The germline CDR1 and CDR2 sequences are SGDLS and YYNGEE. CDR3 length: 17 residues. CDR3 in amino acids: CASSVADRGLGDYGYTF. CDR3 sequence (DNA): TGTGCCAGCAGCGTAGCGGACAGGGGGTTGGGGGACTATGGCTACACCTTC.

V and J are TRBV6-5 and TRBJ2-5; TRBD2 matches at 11 bases. The junction had 6 bases not matched to a gene; V was cut back by 5 bases and J by 4 bases. Germline CDR1 reads MNHEY; CDR2 reads SVGAGI. The CDR3 extends over 15 amino acids. The CDR3 here is CASSHTSGGSETQYF. DNA of the CDR3: TGTGCCAGCAGTCATACTAGCGGGGGATCAGAGACCCAGTACTTC.

This clone appeared once. J is TRBJ2-1 and V is TRBV9; 12 nucleotides line up with TRBD2. The trim removed 4 bases at V and 9 bases at J, leaving 11 bases unmatched. The CDR3 runs to 16 residues. The germline V gene has CDR1 SGDLS and CDR2 YYNGEE. In nucleotides, the CDR3 is TGTGCCAGCAGCTCTCGGGCTAGCGGGGGGGCGGGTGAGCAGTTCTTC. It is translated as CASSSRASGGAGEQFF.

This chain connects TRBV19 to TRBJ2-7; 8 bases map to TRBD1. J gave up 1 base and V 5 bases, and 4 bases lay outside the gene matches. The CDR3 runs to 14 residues. Per germline, CDR1 LNHDA and CDR2 SQIVND (reference sequence). CDR3 protein: CASSPGGVSYEQYF. The CDR3 DNA sequence: TGTGCCAGTAGTCCAGGGGGCGTATCCTACGAGCAGTACTTC.

DNA for the CDR3: TGTGCCAGCAGCTTAAATCTCGGGAGGTCGGATACGCAGTATTTT. Its translation is CASSLNLGRSDTQYF. The rearrangement joins TRBV11-3 to TRBJ2-3, with 7 positions matching TRBD2. J was trimmed by 6 bases and V by 2 bases; bases with no gene match: 8. Germline CDR1 is SGHNT and CDR2 is YENEEA. The CDR3 loop spans 15 amino acids.

The chain uses TRBV14 and TRBJ2-2; D remains ambiguous. Germline assignment: CDR1 SGHDN and CDR2 FVKESK. The CDR3 covers 13 residues. V lost 6 bases, J lost 6 bases, and 11 bases lay in between. This chain's CDR3 is CASRPYSSGELFF. The CDR3 coding sequence is TGTGCCAGCAGGCCTTACAGTTCCGGGGAGCTGTTTTTT.

CDR3 residues: CASSRTGEETQYF. CDR3 bases: TGTGCCAGCAGCCGGACAGGGGAAGAGACCCAGTACTTC. V usage is TRBV6-5 and J usage is TRBJ2-5; 9 bases align to TRBD1. V was clipped by 6 bases and J by 3 bases; unmatched bases: 2. The CDR3 length is 13 residues. The V gene's germline CDR1 is MNHEY and CDR2 SVGAGI.

V gene TRBV11-3 combines with J gene TRBJ1-1; D is uncertain. Germline V gene sequence: CDR1 SGHNT, CDR2 YENEEA. CDR3 length: 13 residues. V was clipped by 6 bases and J by 4 bases, with 12 bases between them. The CDR3, as DNA: TGTGCCAGCAGGGCCGGGGTAGTCACTGAAGCTTTCTTT. Translating gives CASRAGVVTEAFF.

The chain has TRBV9 and TRBJ1-5, with 9 bases lining up with TRBD1. The J segment lost 5 bases and the V segment lost 3 bases, leaving 3 bases of the junction unmatched. CDR1 and CDR2 from the germline V gene are SGDLS and YYNGEE. The length of the CDR3 is 14 residues. The CDR3 loop reads CASSAGQGYQPQHF. The CDR3 DNA follows: TGTGCCAGCAGCGCGGGACAGGGATATCAGCCCCAGCATTTT.

The V and J genes are TRBV6-5 and TRBJ2-7; D is ambiguous. From germline, CDR1 is MNHEY and CDR2 SVGAGI. V was clipped by 2 bases and J by 2 bases, with 10 bases between them. This CDR3 has 14 residues. Here the CDR3 DNA reads TGTGCCAGCAGTTACCGGCAGGTGGCCTACGAGCAGTACTTC. Its translation is CASSYRQVAYEQYF.

This clone has only a few counts. The chain has TRBV6-5 and TRBJ2-5; TRBD1 matches 7 bases. V lost 2 bases to trimming and J lost 6 bases; unmatched junction nucleotides: 9. The CDR3 spans 15 residues. Per germline, CDR1 MNHEY and CDR2 SVGAGI. CDR3 DNA: TGTGCCAGCAGTTACCGACAGGGAAGGGGGAAGACCCAGTACTTC. Residues: CASSYRQGRGKTQYF.

This CDR3 reads CASSDARGGYTF. The CDR3 DNA is TGTGCCAGTAGTGACGCCCGCGGGGGCTACACCTTC. The chain links TRBV19 to TRBJ1-2; D gene unclear. Trimming shortened V by 5 bases and J by 8 bases, and 12 bases separated the two germline ends. The CDR3 runs 12 residues. Germline loops: CDR1 LNHDA, CDR2 SQIVND (reference sequence).

In its sample, this clone was seen once. The chain carries TRBV9 and TRBJ2-7, with TRBD2 matching 7 bases. Germline assignment: CDR1 SGDLS and CDR2 YYNGEE. This CDR3 contains 14 residues. J was trimmed by 2 bases and V by 4 bases; bases with no gene match: 6. In DNA form, the CDR3 reads TGTGCCAGCAGCCCTCGGGGGGATCCCTACGAGCAGTACTTC. Its protein is CASSPRGDPYEQYF. The whole variable domain, remainder taken from reference TRBV9 and TRBJ2-7, is DSGVTQTPKHLITATGQRVTLRCSPRSGDLSVYWYQQSLDQGLQFLIQYYNGEERAKGNILERFSAQQFPDLHSELNLSSLELGDSALYFCASSPRGDPYEQYFGPGTRLTVT.

V and J are TRBV7-9 and TRBJ2-6; D call uncertain. Germline V gene data show CDR1 as SEHNR and CDR2 as FQNEAQ (reference sequence). This CDR3 has 15 residues. The V end was cut by 1 base, the J end by 0 bases, with 4 bases between. CDR3 residues: CASSLVLSGANVLTF. The CDR3 DNA reads as TGTGCCAGCAGCTTAGTTCTCTCTGGGGCCAACGTCCTGACTTTC.

V usage is TRBV25-1 and J usage is TRBJ1-1, with unresolved D. Deletions cut 0 bases from V and 4 bases from J, with 6 bases between. This CDR3 is built from 13 residues. From germline, CDR1 is MGHDK and CDR2 SYGVNS. The CDR3 loop reads CASSEYTGTEAFF. The CDR3, as DNA: TGTGCCAGCAGTGAATATACGGGCACTGAAGCTTTCTTT. The full variable domain, with the rest looked up from reference TRBV25-1 and TRBJ1-1, is EADIYQTPRYLVIGTGKKITLECSQTMGHDKMYWYQQDPGMELHLIHYSYGVNSTEKGDLSSESTVSRIRTEHFPLTLESARPSHTSQYLCASSEYTGTEAFFGQGTRLTVV.

Only a few counts were recorded for this clone. This rearrangement joins TRBV15 to TRBJ2-7; the D is unclear. Germline CDR1 is LNHNV and CDR2 is YYDKDF (reference sequence). Trimming removed 0 bases at V and 6 bases at J, with 15 bases between. The CDR3 spans 15 residues. This CDR3 is CATSRDWASKFEQYF. As DNA, the CDR3 is TGTGCCACCAGCAGAGATTGGGCATCGAAGTTCGAGCAGTACTTC.

This clone was seen a single time. This sequence joins TRBV25-1 and TRBJ2-7, with 8 bases lining up with TRBD1. V dropped 4 bases and J dropped 6; count of bases not matched to a gene: 5. The CDR3 has 13 amino acids. The germline gives CDR1 MGHDK, CDR2 SYGVNS. The CDR3 DNA reads as TGTGCCAGCAGTGCGGACAGGGCTGGCGAGCAGTACTTC. It is translated as CASSADRAGEQYF.